A selection of T cell receptor beta chains follows, all from one sample in a study of T-cell reconstitution after alpha-beta-depleted transplantation in children. MiXCR was run by TCRdb on the PCR reads, yielding one entry per CDR3 protein. This sample carries 440,000 or so distinct CDR3 sequences, about a tenth of them seen once, and the ten largest clones take 5% to 6.5%. The sample was PBMCs from the stem cell graft donor, taken from the stem cell graft. The receptors were sampled from a human donor who donated a stem cell graft to a child with acute myeloid leukemia. Both conserved end residues are part of each CDR3. Each record gives: V gene, J gene, D gene, clone size, CDR3 protein, CDR3 DNA. The D gene is left open where the match is weak. The size entry is marked missing in some rows and otherwise reads once, few, many or a size class.

>TRBV6-5|TRBJ1-1|.|few
CASRYTVNTEAFF
TGTGCCAGCAGGTACACGGTCAACACTGAAGCTTTCTTT
>TRBV29-1|TRBJ1-1|TRBD1|few
CSVEDTWTGDTEAFF
TGCAGCGTTGAAGATACGTGGACAGGGGACACTGAAGCTTTCTTT
>TRBV6-5|TRBJ1-1|.|.
CATTLRTWGNTEAFF
TGTGCCACCACTTTGCGGACTTGGGGGAACACTGAAGCTTTCTTT
>TRBV20-1|TRBJ1-4|TRBD1|few
CSARDLRGGQQSTNEKLFF
TGCAGTGCTAGAGACCTCCGGGGGGGACAGCAGTCAACTAATGAAAAACTGTTTTTT
>TRBV6-5|TRBJ2-1|TRBD1|.
CASSWDRAYEQFF
TGTGCCAGCAGTTGGGACAGGGCTTATGAGCAGTTCTTC
>TRBV4-2|TRBJ2-5|TRBD2|.
CASSQGGGRAYQETQYF
TGTGCCAGCAGCCAAGGGGGCGGGAGGGCGTACCAAGAGACCCAGTACTTC
>TRBV10-3|TRBJ1-2|.|.
CAISENREGTNYGYTF
TGTGCCATCAGTGAAAACAGGGAAGGAACTAACTATGGCTACACCTTC
>TRBV10-3|TRBJ2-7|.|.
CAIRGNFSYEQYF
TGTGCCATCAGAGGGAATTTCTCCTACGAGCAGTACTTC
>TRBV5-1|TRBJ2-4|.|few
CASSLQAGENIQYF
TGCGCCAGCAGCTTGCAGGCAGGGGAAAACATTCAGTACTTC
>TRBV7-8|TRBJ2-1|.|few
CASSPSGGGLTGEQFF
TGTGCCAGCAGCCCAAGTGGGGGGGGGCTCACAGGTGAGCAGTTCTTC
>TRBV20-1|TRBJ2-5|TRBD2|.
CSARNLGLAGQETQYF
TGCAGTGCTAGAAACCTTGGACTAGCGGGACAAGAGACCCAGTACTTC
>TRBV29-1|TRBJ1-2|.|.
CSVDGGRGYTF
TGCAGCGTTGATGGGGGAAGAGGCTACACCTTC
>TRBV15|TRBJ1-2|.|.
CATSRGGTFRDGGYTF
TGTGCCACCAGCAGAGGTGGGACATTCCGGGACGGTGGCTACACCTTC
>TRBV7-9|TRBJ2-3|.|.
CASSQAQVDTDTQYF
TGTGCCAGCAGCCAAGCCCAGGTAGACACAGATACGCAGTATTTT
>TRBV12-3/TRBV12-4|TRBJ2-3|.|.
CASSPKGGGTDTQYF
TGTGCCAGCAGCCCCAAAGGGGGAGGCACAGATACGCAGTATTTT
>TRBV4-3|TRBJ2-7|.|.
CASSQDEGSEQYF
TGCGCCAGCAGCCAAGATGAGGGCAGCGAGCAGTACTTC
>TRBV25-1|TRBJ2-3|.|.
CASSESGGARSDTQYF
TGTGCCAGCAGTGAATCGGGCGGGGCACGGTCAGATACGCAGTATTTT
>TRBV9|TRBJ1-1|.|many
CASSVSKDLFEAFF
TGTGCCAGCAGCGTATCCAAGGACTTATTTGAAGCTTTCTTT
>TRBV23-1|TRBJ2-5|.|.
CASPATLPQETQYF
TGCGCCAGCCCCGCCACCCTACCCCAAGAGACCCAGTACTTC
>TRBV5-6|TRBJ2-6|.|few
CASSFTGTGANVLTF
TGTGCCAGCAGCTTCACAGGGACTGGGGCCAACGTCCTGACTTTC
>TRBV12-3/TRBV12-4|TRBJ2-5|.|few
CASSFRSLQETQYF
TGTGCCAGCAGTTTTAGGAGTCTACAAGAGACCCAGTACTTC
>TRBV20-1|TRBJ2-5|TRBD2|few
CSARELAGVGETQYF
TGCAGTGCTAGAGAGCTAGCGGGAGTGGGGGAGACCCAGTACTTC
>TRBV20-1|TRBJ2-3|TRBD2|many
CSARVLAGGLTDTQYF
TGCAGTGCTAGAGTACTAGCGGGGGGTCTCACAGATACGCAGTATTTT
>TRBV3-1|TRBJ2-7|TRBD2|.
CASSHAGTTAEQYF
TGTGCCAGCAGCCACGCCGGGACTACGGCCGAGCAGTACTTC
>TRBV20-1|TRBJ2-7|.|few
CSATSGLPTYEQYF
TGCAGTGCTACCTCCGGACTTCCAACCTACGAGCAGTACTTC
>TRBV20-1|TRBJ2-1|.|few
CSARAMGGKQFF
TGCAGTGCGCGAGCGATGGGGGGCAAGCAGTTCTTC
>TRBV21-1|TRBJ1-5|.|few
CASSKAPPAKGRAPNQPQHF
TGTGCCAGCAGCAAAGCGCCCCCGGCCAAGGGTAGGGCGCCAAATCAGCCCCAGCATTTT
>TRBV5-5|TRBJ1-5|.|.
CASSDRQGQPQHF
TGTGCCAGCAGTGACAGGCAAGGACAGCCCCAGCATTTT
>TRBV28|TRBJ1-2|TRBD1|few
CASSLTGVGYGYTF
TGTGCCAGCAGTCTGACAGGGGTTGGCTATGGCTACACCTTC
>TRBV3-1|TRBJ2-2|.|.
CASSQDGTGELFF
TGTGCCAGCAGCCAAGATGGCACCGGGGAGCTGTTTTTT
>TRBV20-1|TRBJ2-5|.|.
CSVWRGQETQYF
TGCAGTGTGTGGCGGGGCCAAGAGACCCAGTACTTC
>TRBV12-3/TRBV12-4|TRBJ1-2|.|many
CASSLTATNYGYTF
TGTGCCAGCAGTTTGACTGCTACTAACTATGGCTACACCTTC
>TRBV10-3|TRBJ2-2|.|few
CAIRPIFGTGELFF
TGTGCCATCAGGCCCATCTTTGGCACCGGGGAGCTGTTTTTT
>TRBV6-6|TRBJ2-1|.|.
CASSFREYNEQFF
TGTGCCAGCAGTTTTCGGGAATACAATGAGCAGTTCTTC
>TRBV29-1|TRBJ1-2|TRBD1|few
CSGGPGQGALGYTF
TGCAGCGGGGGGCCGGGACAGGGGGCGTTGGGCTACACCTTC
>TRBV27|TRBJ1-2|.|.
CASSLRSNYGYTF
TGTGCCAGCAGTTTACGGTCGAACTATGGCTACACCTTC
>TRBV4-1|TRBJ2-1|.|many
CASSQDFSPYNEQFF
TGCGCCAGCAGCCAAGATTTTTCGCCTTACAATGAGCAGTTCTTC
>TRBV18|TRBJ1-5|TRBD1|.
CASSRMTGDSNQPQHF
TGTGCCAGCTCACGGATGACAGGGGATAGCAATCAGCCCCAGCATTTT
>TRBV25-1|TRBJ1-5|.|many
CASSETGGHQPQHF
TGTGCCAGCAGTGAGACCGGGGGACATCAGCCCCAGCATTTT
>TRBV29-1|TRBJ2-1|.|few
CSIIPLGTVGNEQFF
TGCAGCATTATCCCTCTGGGGACCGTAGGGAATGAGCAGTTCTTC
>TRBV4-1|TRBJ1-1|.|few
CASSNLGAGATEAFF
TGCGCCAGCAGCAACTTAGGGGCTGGGGCCACTGAAGCTTTCTTT
>TRBV7-2|TRBJ2-5|TRBD2|.
CASSPPSGRGETQYF
TGTGCCAGCAGCCCACCTAGCGGGAGAGGAGAGACCCAGTACTTC
>TRBV20-1|TRBJ2-1|TRBD2|few
CSARDLRLAGGPGNEQFF
TGCAGTGCTAGAGATCTAAGACTAGCGGGGGGGCCAGGGAATGAGCAGTTCTTC
>TRBV14|TRBJ2-7|.|few
CASRASVNYEQYF
TGTGCCAGCAGGGCTAGCGTCAACTACGAGCAGTACTTC
>TRBV20-1|TRBJ2-5|TRBD1|.
CSARGRGETQYF
TGCAGTGCTAGGGGCAGGGGGGAGACCCAGTACTTC
>TRBV20-1|TRBJ2-2|TRBD2|.
CSARSPRRETGELFF
TGCAGTGCTAGAAGTCCCAGGCGGGAGACCGGGGAGCTGTTTTTT
>TRBV12-3/TRBV12-4|TRBJ2-4|.|few
CASSLDEGLAKNIQYF
TGTGCCAGCAGTTTAGACGAGGGGCTAGCCAAAAACATTCAGTACTTC
>TRBV20-1|TRBJ1-2|.|many
CSARDLFGQQNYGYTF
TGCAGTGCTAGAGATCTTTTCGGGCAGCAGAACTATGGCTACACCTTC
>TRBV7-2|TRBJ2-3|TRBD2|.
CASSWSGGKADTQYF
TGTGCCAGCAGCTGGAGCGGGGGAAAGGCAGATACGCAGTATTTT
>TRBV19|TRBJ1-2|.|.
CASRWGLEANYGYTF
TGTGCCAGTAGGTGGGGGCTGGAAGCTAACTATGGCTACACCTTC
>TRBV4-1|TRBJ2-1|TRBD2|many
CASSQSAGGLAYNEQFF
TGCGCCAGCAGCCAATCCGCGGGGGGCCTTGCCTACAATGAGCAGTTCTTC
>TRBV6-4|TRBJ2-1|TRBD2|.
CASSEGREGHNEQFF
TGTGCCAGCAGTGAAGGTCGGGAGGGCCACAATGAGCAGTTCTTC
>TRBV7-9|TRBJ1-3|.|.
CASTTGQYHGNTIYF
TGTGCCAGCACCACGGGACAATACCATGGAAACACCATATATTTT
>TRBV4-1|TRBJ1-3|TRBD1|many
CASSQDRSSGQGSGNTIYF
TGCGCCAGCAGCCAAGATCGAAGTTCGGGACAGGGGTCAGGAAACACCATATATTTT
>TRBV5-5|TRBJ1-1|.|.
CASSSPVRGARPTEAFF
TGTGCCAGCAGCTCCCCAGTCCGGGGGGCGCGTCCCACTGAAGCTTTCTTT